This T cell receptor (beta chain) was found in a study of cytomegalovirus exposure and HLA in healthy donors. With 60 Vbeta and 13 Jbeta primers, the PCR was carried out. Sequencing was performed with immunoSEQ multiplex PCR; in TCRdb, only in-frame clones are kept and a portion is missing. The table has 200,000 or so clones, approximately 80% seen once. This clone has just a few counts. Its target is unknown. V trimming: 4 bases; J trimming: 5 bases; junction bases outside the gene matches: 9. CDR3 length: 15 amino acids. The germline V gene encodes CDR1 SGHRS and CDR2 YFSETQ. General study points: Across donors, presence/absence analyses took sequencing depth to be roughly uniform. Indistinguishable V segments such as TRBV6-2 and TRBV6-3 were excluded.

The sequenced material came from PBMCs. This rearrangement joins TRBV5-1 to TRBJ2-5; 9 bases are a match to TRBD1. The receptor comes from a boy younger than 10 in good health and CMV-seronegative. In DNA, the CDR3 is TGCGCCAGCAGCCCGACAGGGGGTAGGGGGGAGACCCAGTACTTC. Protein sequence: CASSPTGGRGETQYF.